Presented here are 15 T cell receptor beta chains from one specimen sequenced in a study of CD8 T cells in ankylosing spondylitis. TCRdb reprocessed the 5' RACE reads via MiXCR and lists one record per CDR3 protein. The sample shows over 200,000 distinct CDR3 sequences, about 17% of them seen only once. Points from the study as a whole: Roughly 8 highly homologous variants formed a TCR beta motif that appeared characteristic of ankylosing spondylitis blood.

These receptors lack a known antigen. Source material: blood, either unsorted or a sorted T cell fraction (not recorded which). The receptor source for this set is a male donor with ankylosing spondylitis.

The gene calls are TRBV12-3 or TRBV12-4 and TRBJ1-5; D is unresolved. The CDR3 extends over 16 amino acids. Trimming stripped 1 base from V and 3 bases from J, with 13 bases between. The CDR3 DNA follows: TGTGCCAGCAGTTTAGGTACCGGAACGGACAATCAGCCCCAGCATTTT. Protein product: CASSLGTGTDNQPQHF.

The chain joins TRBV19 to TRBJ2-1; 7 bases agree with TRBD1. V lost 7 bases to trimming and J lost 4 bases; unmatched junction nucleotides: 10. The CDR3 is made up of 15 amino acids. Germline V lookup: CDR1 LNHDA, CDR2 SQIVND (reference sequence). The CDR3 DNA reads as TGTGCCAGTACCCTGGGACAGTACCAATACAATGAGCAGTTCTTC. Translated: CASTLGQYQYNEQFF. Full variable domain (remainder filled in from reference TRBV19 and TRBJ2-1): DGGITQSPKYLFRKEGQNVTLSCEQNLNHDAMYWYRQDPGQGLRLIYYSQIVNDFQKGDIAEGYSVSREKKESFPLTVTSAQKNPTAFYLCASTLGQYQYNEQFFGPGTRLTVL.

This clonotype was seen only a few times. The chain is built from TRBV6-1 and TRBJ1-2; 7 nucleotides match TRBD1. Germline lookup yields CDR1 MNHNS and CDR2 SASEGT. V trimming: 7 bases; J trimming: 4 bases; junction bases outside the gene matches: 9. CDR3 length: 14 amino acids. CDR3 in amino acids: CASTVTGSIYGYTF. The CDR3 coding sequence is TGTGCCAGCACCGTGACAGGGAGCATCTATGGCTACACCTTC.

This clonotype was recorded a few times. This chain joins TRBV7-9 and TRBJ2-1; D gene ambiguous. CDR1 SEHNR and CDR2 FQNEAQ come from the germline V gene (reference sequence). The CDR3 covers 12 residues. V was trimmed by 5 bases and J by 11 bases, leaving 13 bases between them. The CDR3 here is CASSAGFKKQFF. The CDR3 coding sequence is TGTGCCAGCAGCGCCGGGTTCAAGAAGCAGTTCTTC.

This sequence joins TRBV7-8 and TRBJ2-1; D not resolved. Trimming cost V 8 bases and J 10 bases, with 15 bases left between them. The V gene's germline CDR1 is SGHVS and CDR2 FQNEAQ. The length of the CDR3 is 12 residues. CDR3 sequence: CASSGALREQFF. CDR3 nucleotide sequence: TGTGCCAGCTCAGGAGCGCTGAGGGAGCAGTTCTTC. The full variable domain, in which reference TRBV7-8 and TRBJ2-1 provide the parts outside the CDR3, is GAGVSQSPRYKVAKRGQDVALRCDPISGHVSLFWYQQALGQGPEFLTYFQNEAQLDKSGLPSDRFFAERPEGSVSTLKIQRTQQEDSAVYLCASSGALREQFFGPGTRLTVL.

This clonotype showed up just a few times. V usage is TRBV10-3 and J usage is TRBJ2-4; D not certain. The V end was cut by 0 bases, the J end by 9 bases, with 12 bases between. Looked up from germline, CDR1 is ENHRY and CDR2 is SYGVKD. The CDR3 length is 14 residues. As DNA, the CDR3 is TGTGCCATCAGTGAGTCCAACGCACCAGCCATTCAGTACTTC. This codes for CAISESNAPAIQYF.

This clonotype was observed a few times. V usage is TRBV7-9 and J usage is TRBJ1-2, with D unclear. The CDR3 consists of 13 residues. Germline assignment: CDR1 SEHNR and CDR2 FQNEAQ (reference sequence). The V gene lost 3 bases and the J gene lost 3 bases, with 8 bases spanning the gap. This CDR3 is CASSLGNHYGYTF. In DNA form, the CDR3 reads TGTGCCAGCAGCTTGGGGAACCACTATGGCTACACCTTC.

The chain uses TRBV20-1 and TRBJ2-2; D gene ambiguous. With 0 bases removed from V and 2 bases from J, the gap between germline ends came to 16 bases. CDR1 and CDR2 from the germline V gene are DFQATT and SNEGSKA (reference sequence). The CDR3 sequence is 17 residues long. CDR3 in amino acids: CSARDRKGSVNTGELFF. DNA for the CDR3: TGCAGTGCTAGAGATCGGAAGGGTTCGGTCAACACCGGGGAGCTGTTTTTT.

This rearrangement joins TRBV7-9 to TRBJ1-4; D gene unclear. The CDR3 has 12 amino acids. V lost 1 base to trimming and J lost 8 bases, with 5 bases between them. Germline CDR1 SEHNR, CDR2 FQNEAQ (reference sequence). In DNA form, the CDR3 reads TGTGCCAGCAGCTTAGGGTTGGAAAAACTGTTTTTT. Its translation: CASSLGLEKLFF.

This clonotype appeared many times. The gene calls are TRBV7-6 and TRBJ2-1; D call uncertain. V dropped 2 bases and J dropped 2 bases, with 4 bases sitting between them. The germline V gene has CDR1 SGHVS and CDR2 FNYEAQ. The CDR3 is made up of 13 amino acids. The CDR3 spells CASSLTTYNEQFF. CDR3 nucleotides: TGTGCCAGCAGCTTAACTACCTACAATGAGCAGTTCTTC.

This clonotype was counted a few times. J is TRBJ2-7 and V is TRBV7-2, with 7 bases identical to TRBD1. The J segment lost 3 bases and the V segment lost 5 bases, leaving 4 bases of the junction unmatched. The CDR3 has 13 residues. Germline CDR1 SGHTA, CDR2 FQGNSA. The CDR3 is CASSHRDSYEQYF. In DNA, the CDR3 is TGTGCCAGCAGCCACCGGGACAGCTACGAGCAGTACTTC.

This clonotype has only a few counts. As DNA, the CDR3 is TGTGCCAGCAGCTTAGGGCCAGGGGGGGAGACCCAGTACTTC. It encodes CASSLGPGGETQYF. The chain is built from TRBV7-8 and TRBJ2-5; a possible D gene is TRBD1 (7 bases). The germline V gene encodes CDR1 SGHVS and CDR2 FQNEAQ. This CDR3 contains 14 residues. V was pared by 1 base and J by 5 bases, with 11 bases between.

The chain recombines TRBV12-3 or TRBV12-4 with TRBJ1-5, with a possible D match to TRBD1 (5 bases). V lost 5 bases and J 6 bases, leaving 11 bases between the germline ends. There are 13 residues in the CDR3. CDR3 loop: CASSLGGVQPQHF. DNA of the CDR3: TGTGCCAGCAGTCTCGGAGGGGTTCAGCCCCAGCATTTT.

V usage is TRBV3-1 and J usage is TRBJ2-2; no definite D call. The CDR3 covers 14 residues. V was cut by 1 base and J by 8 bases, with 11 bases left in between. CDR1 is LGHDT, CDR2 YNNKEL, per germline (reference sequence). The CDR3: CASSQVRLSGELFF. Written as DNA, the CDR3 is TGTGCCAGCAGCCAAGTTAGGCTCTCGGGGGAGCTGTTTTTT. The full variable domain, in which reference TRBV3-1 and TRBJ2-2 provide the parts outside the CDR3, is DTAVSQTPKYLVTQMGNDKSIKCEQNLGHDTMYWYKQDSKKFLKIMFSYNNKELIINETVPNRFSPKSPDKAHLNLHINSLELGDSAVYFCASSQVRLSGELFFGEGSRLTVL.

This clonotype was detected only a few times. The rearrangement links TRBV4-1 to TRBJ2-7, with 9 bases that match TRBD1. This CDR3 contains 15 residues. V dropped 1 base and J dropped 4; count of bases not matched to a gene: 5. Germline lookup yields CDR1 MGHRA and CDR2 YSYEKL. CDR3 sequence: CASSQAGTGWYEQYF. The CDR3 bases are TGCGCCAGCAGCCAAGCCGGGACAGGGTGGTACGAGCAGTACTTC.